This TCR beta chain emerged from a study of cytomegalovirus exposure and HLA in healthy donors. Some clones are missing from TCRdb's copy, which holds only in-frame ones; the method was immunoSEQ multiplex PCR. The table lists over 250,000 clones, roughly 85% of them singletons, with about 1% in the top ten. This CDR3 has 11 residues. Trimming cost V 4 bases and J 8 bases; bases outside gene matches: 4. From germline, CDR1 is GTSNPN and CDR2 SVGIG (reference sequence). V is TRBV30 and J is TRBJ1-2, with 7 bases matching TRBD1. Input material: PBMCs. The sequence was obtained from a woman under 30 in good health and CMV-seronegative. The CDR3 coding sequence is TGTGCCTGGAAACAGGGGAGAGGCTACACCTTC. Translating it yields CAWKQGRGYTF.